A selection of T cell receptor beta chains follows, all from one sample in a study of regulatory T cells in long-lasting Graves disease. A single record per CDR3 protein comes from TCRdb applying MiXCR to the multiplex PCR reads. This table has hundreds of thousands of distinct CDR3 sequences, around 15% appearing once. These data also featured in a second study, about T cells in Graves' hyperthyroidism and ophthalmopathy.

The input for sequencing was peripheral blood mononuclear cells (PBMCs), taken at new diagnosis, from a patient treated with antithyroid drugs. Receptors originate from a middle-aged woman with Graves disease. Each CDR3 is given with its conserved first and last residue. D genes are given only for firm matches. Size is omitted from some rows. Given values are once, few, many or a class for expanded clones.

>TRBJ1-1|-|-|TRBV3-1
CASSPRRGRTEAFF
TGTGCCAGCAGCCCCCGGAGGGGAAGAACTGAAGCTTTCTTT
>TRBJ1-1|-|-|TRBV29-1
CSVTGQTGAFF
TGCAGCGTTACCGGACAGACCGGAGCTTTCTTT
>TRBJ2-3|TRBD1|-|TRBV10-3
CAISDRQGAGDTQYF
TGTGCCATCAGTGATAGACAGGGGGCTGGGGATACGCAGTATTTT
>TRBJ1-4|-|-|TRBV7-9
CASSLRGDEKLFF
TGTGCCAGCAGCTTAAGAGGTGATGAAAAACTGTTTTTT
>TRBJ2-1|TRBD2|few|TRBV18
CASSPPGGGKSYNEQFF
TGTGCCAGCTCACCCCCTGGGGGGGGAAAATCCTACAATGAGCAGTTCTTC
>TRBJ2-7|-|few|TRBV5-6
CASSKGPGNEQYF
TGTGCCAGCAGCAAGGGACCCGGAAACGAGCAGTACTTC
>TRBJ1-2|-|many|TRBV12-3/TRBV12-4
CASRLQGTGGYTF
TGTGCCAGCAGGTTACAGGGTACCGGTGGCTACACCTTC
>TRBJ2-6|-|-|TRBV2
CAILWRGAAGANVLTF
TGTGCCATCCTGTGGAGGGGAGCGGCTGGGGCCAACGTCCTGACTTTC
>TRBJ2-1|-|many|TRBV2
CASSETTGTYNEQFF
TGTGCCAGCAGCGAAACGACAGGTACCTACAATGAGCAGTTCTTC
>TRBJ2-1|TRBD2|many|TRBV2
CASRERGGYNEQFF
TGTGCCAGCAGAGAGCGGGGGGGTTACAATGAGCAGTTCTTC
>TRBJ1-1|-|many|TRBV3-1
CASSQVPHTEAFF
TGTGCCAGCAGCCAAGTGCCGCACACTGAAGCTTTCTTT
>TRBJ1-1|TRBD1|-|TRBV19
CATDPRTGGGVAFF
TGTGCCACCGACCCCCGCACAGGGGGCGGTGTAGCTTTCTTT
>TRBJ2-2|-|many|TRBV24-1
CATSDSRMNTGELFF
TGTGCCACCAGTGATTCCCGGATGAACACCGGGGAGCTGTTTTTT
>TRBJ2-2|-|few|TRBV18
CASSPPTGTLNTGELFF
TGTGCCAGCTCACCACCGACGGGGACGTTGAACACCGGGGAGCTGTTTTTT
>TRBJ2-7|TRBD2|few|TRBV7-4
CASSLASSGEAYEQYF
TGTGCCAGCAGCTTGGCATCTAGCGGGGAGGCCTACGAGCAGTACTTC
>TRBJ2-2|TRBD2|-|TRBV11-1
CASGQRGGWTGELFF
TGTGCCAGCGGGCAGCGGGGGGGCTGGACCGGGGAGCTGTTTTTT
>TRBJ1-1|TRBD1|many|TRBV28
CASSSPSGTENTEAFF
TGTGCCAGCAGTTCCCCTAGCGGGACAGAGAACACTGAAGCTTTCTTT
>TRBJ1-6|-|many|TRBV15
CATSNLGVNSPLHF
TGTGCCACCAGCAATCTGGGAGTCAATTCACCCCTCCACTTT
>TRBJ1-5|TRBD1|many|TRBV12-3/TRBV12-4
CASLKAGGGSNQPQHF
TGTGCCAGCTTGAAAGCAGGGGGGGGGAGCAATCAGCCCCAGCATTTT
>TRBJ1-2|-|many|TRBV2
CASSAQGWGYTF
TGTGCCAGCAGTGCGCAGGGTTGGGGCTACACCTTC
>TRBJ2-1|TRBD2|-|TRBV15
CATSRELAGYNEQFF
TGTGCCACCAGCAGAGAACTAGCGGGTTACAATGAGCAGTTCTTC
>TRBJ1-1|-|-|TRBV19
CASSIPPPAGETEAFF
TGTGCCAGTAGTATCCCCCCCCCGGCAGGGGAAACTGAAGCTTTCTTT
>TRBJ1-5|-|many|TRBV7-2
CASSLSTYQPQHF
TGTGCCAGCAGCCTTAGTACCTATCAGCCCCAGCATTTT
>TRBJ1-1|TRBD1|many|TRBV6-2/TRBV6-3
CASSYSLHGLWQGADTEAFF
TGTGCCAGCAGTTACTCCTTACACGGCTTGTGGCAGGGGGCGGACACTGAAGCTTTCTTT
>TRBJ2-1|-|many|TRBV2
CASSETGARGNEQFF
TGTGCCAGCAGTGAAACCGGGGCCCGAGGGAATGAGCAGTTCTTC
>TRBJ1-1|TRBD1|many|TRBV6-1
CASSASQGYVWNTEAFF
TGTGCCAGCAGTGCCTCACAGGGGTATGTTTGGAACACTGAAGCTTTCTTT
>TRBJ2-2|-|-|TRBV7-2
CASSPSPDTGELFF
TGTGCCAGCAGCCCTAGCCCGGACACCGGGGAGCTGTTTTTT
>TRBJ2-1|-|many|TRBV2
CASRWTHGEGEQFF
TGTGCCAGCAGATGGACTCATGGCGAGGGTGAGCAGTTCTTC
>TRBJ1-1|-|-|TRBV30
CAWGLRVTEAFF
TGTGCCTGGGGACTCCGGGTCACTGAAGCTTTCTTT
>TRBJ2-4|-|many|TRBV28
CASSTPQGDARNIQYF
TGTGCCAGCAGTACCCCACAGGGAGATGCGAGAAACATTCAGTACTTC
>TRBJ2-7|-|many|TRBV11-3
CASSHGTIYEQYF
TGTGCCAGCAGCCACGGGACAATCTACGAGCAGTACTTC
>TRBJ1-1|-|-|TRBV5-5
CASSWVGGNTEAFF
TGTGCCAGCAGCTGGGTGGGTGGGAACACTGAAGCTTTCTTT
>TRBJ2-4|TRBD1|many|TRBV7-9
CASSSRTGENIQYF
TGTGCCAGCAGCTCCCGGACAGGGGAAAACATTCAGTACTTC